This TCR beta chain was captured in a study of blood T cell repertoires in COVID-19. Study as a whole: Some COVID-19 samples were acute and others convalescent; all came from the United States, Italy and Spain.

Deletions cut 0 bases from V and 1 base from J, with 7 bases between. Germline V gene data show CDR1 as SGDLS and CDR2 as YYNGEE. There are 14 residues in the CDR3. Data came from immunoSEQ multiplex PCR; TCRdb stores just in-frame clones and leaves some out. The sample lists about 380,000 clones; around 85% were seen once. About this clone itself: Within the sample, other DNA sequences also encode this same CDR3.

This TCR came from a woman younger than 30 with acute or convalescent COVID-19. The chain joins TRBV9 to TRBJ1-2; D gene unclear. The sequencing sample was made of peripheral blood. CDR3 loop: CASSVAGVNYGYTF. DNA of the CDR3: TGTGCCAGCAGCGTAGCCGGGGTTAACTATGGCTACACCTTC.